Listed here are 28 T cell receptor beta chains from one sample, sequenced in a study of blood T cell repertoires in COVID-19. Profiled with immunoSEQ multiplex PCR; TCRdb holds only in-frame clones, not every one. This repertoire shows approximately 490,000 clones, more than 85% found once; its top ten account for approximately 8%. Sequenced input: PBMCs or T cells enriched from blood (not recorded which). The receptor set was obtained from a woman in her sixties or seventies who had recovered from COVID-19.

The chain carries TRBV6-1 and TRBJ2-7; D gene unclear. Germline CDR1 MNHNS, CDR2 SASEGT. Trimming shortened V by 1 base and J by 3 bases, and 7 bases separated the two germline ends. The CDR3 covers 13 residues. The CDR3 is CASSEGWSYEQYV. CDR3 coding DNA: TGTGCCAGCAGTGAAGGGTGGAGCTACGAGCAGTACGTC.

The CDR3 DNA reads TGCAGTGCTAGTATGACTCTACTGGCTAACTATGGCTACACCTTC. Encoded protein: CSASMTLLANYGYTF. The rearrangement joins TRBV20-1 to TRBJ1-2; D unresolved. V was shortened by 3 bases and J by 0 bases, with 14 bases between the two germline ends. From germline, CDR1 is DFQATT and CDR2 SNEGSKA (reference sequence). The CDR3 is made up of 15 amino acids.

CDR3 loop: CASSGFRYRSYNEQFF. As DNA, the CDR3 is TGTGCCAGCAGTGGGTTTCGGTATCGCTCCTACAATGAGCAGTTCTTC. The gene calls are TRBV2 and TRBJ2-1; D unclear. With 4 bases removed from V and 0 bases from J, the gap between germline ends came to 13 bases. CDR1 is SNHLY, CDR2 FYNNEI, per germline. There are 16 residues in the CDR3.

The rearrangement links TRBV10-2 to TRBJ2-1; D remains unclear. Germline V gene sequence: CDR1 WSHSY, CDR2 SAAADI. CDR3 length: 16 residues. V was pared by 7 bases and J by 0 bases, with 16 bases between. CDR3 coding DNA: TGCGCCAGCAATGACCTGACTCTCAGCTCCTACAATGAGCAGTTCTTC. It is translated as CASNDLTLSSYNEQFF.

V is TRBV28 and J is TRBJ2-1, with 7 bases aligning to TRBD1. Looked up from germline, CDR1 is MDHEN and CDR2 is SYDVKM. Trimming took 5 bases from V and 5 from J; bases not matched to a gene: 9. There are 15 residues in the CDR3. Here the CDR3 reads CASSPTGEINNEQFF. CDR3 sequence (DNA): TGTGCCAGCAGTCCTACAGGGGAGATTAACAATGAGCAGTTCTTC.

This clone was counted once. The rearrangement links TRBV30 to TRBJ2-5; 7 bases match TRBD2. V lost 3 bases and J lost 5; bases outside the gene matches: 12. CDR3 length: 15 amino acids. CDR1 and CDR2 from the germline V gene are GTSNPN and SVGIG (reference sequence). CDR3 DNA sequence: TGTGCCTGGAGGACGGGAGGCAGGGAGGGCGAGACCCAGTACTTC. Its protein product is CAWRTGGREGETQYF.

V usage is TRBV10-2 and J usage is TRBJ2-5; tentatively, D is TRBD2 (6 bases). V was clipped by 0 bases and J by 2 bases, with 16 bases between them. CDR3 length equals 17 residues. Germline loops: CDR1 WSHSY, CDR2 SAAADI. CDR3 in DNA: TGCGCCAGCAGTGAGTCGAAGGCCGTTAGCGGACAAGAGACCCAGTACTTC. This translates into CASSESKAVSGQETQYF.

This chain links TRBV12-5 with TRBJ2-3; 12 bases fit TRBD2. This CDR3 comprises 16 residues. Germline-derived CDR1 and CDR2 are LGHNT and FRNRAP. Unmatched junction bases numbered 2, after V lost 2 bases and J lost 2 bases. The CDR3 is CASGLRLAGDTDTQYF. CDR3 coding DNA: TGTGCTAGTGGTTTGCGACTAGCGGGGGACACAGATACGCAGTATTTT.

CDR3 in amino acids: CASSPRTSRVSGELFF. CDR3 in DNA: TGCGCCAGCAGTCCCCGGACTAGCCGAGTCTCTGGGGAGCTGTTTTTT. This rearrangement joins TRBV10-2 to TRBJ2-2; the match to TRBD2 covers 8 bases. J lost 8 bases, V lost 5 bases, and 13 bases had no gene match. The CDR3 has 16 amino acids. Germline lookup yields CDR1 WSHSY and CDR2 SAAADI.

The CDR3 DNA follows: TGTGCCAGCACCCCCCTTGGGGCAAAAAACATTCAGTACTTC. Amino acid sequence: CASTPLGAKNIQYF. J is TRBJ2-4 and V is TRBV7-9, with D tentatively TRBD1 (5 bases). Trimming pared 7 bases from V and 4 bases from J, leaving 14 bases between. The CDR3 covers 14 residues. Germline V lookup: CDR1 SEHNR, CDR2 FQNEAQ (reference sequence). Drawing the rest from reference TRBV7-9 and TRBJ2-4, the complete variable domain is DTGVSQNPRHKITKRGQNVTFRCDPISEHNRLYWYRQTLGQGPEFLTYFQNEAQLEKSRLLSDRFSAERPKGSFSTLEIQRTEQGDSAMYLCASTPLGAKNIQYFGAGTRLSVL.

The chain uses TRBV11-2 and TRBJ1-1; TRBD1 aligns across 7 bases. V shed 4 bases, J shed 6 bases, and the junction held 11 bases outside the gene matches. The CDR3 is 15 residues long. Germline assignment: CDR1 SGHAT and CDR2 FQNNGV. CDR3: CASSSLTGQGPEAFF. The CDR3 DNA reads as TGTGCCAGCAGCTCCTTGACAGGGCAAGGACCTGAAGCTTTCTTT. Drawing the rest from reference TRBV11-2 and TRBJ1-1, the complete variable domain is EAGVAQSPRYKIIEKRQSVAFWCNPISGHATLYWYQQILGQGPKLLIQFQNNGVVDDSQLPKDRFSAERLKGVDSTLKIQPAKLEDSAVYLCASSSLTGQGPEAFFGQGTRLTVV.

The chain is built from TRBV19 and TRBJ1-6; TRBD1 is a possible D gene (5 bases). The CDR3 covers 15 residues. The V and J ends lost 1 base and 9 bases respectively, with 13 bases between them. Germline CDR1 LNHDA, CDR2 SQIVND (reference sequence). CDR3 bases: TGTGCCAGTAGTATAGGAGGGACGGGACTTTCACCCCTCCACTTT. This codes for CASSIGGTGLSPLHF.

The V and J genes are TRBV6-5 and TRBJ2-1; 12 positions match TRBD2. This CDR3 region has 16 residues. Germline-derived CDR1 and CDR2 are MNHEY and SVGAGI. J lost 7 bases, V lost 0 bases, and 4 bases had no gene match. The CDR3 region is CASSYSRLAGANEQFF. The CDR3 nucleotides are TGTGCCAGCAGTTACTCACGACTAGCGGGGGCAAATGAGCAGTTCTTC.

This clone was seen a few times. CDR3 sequence reads: CAISEVPGNSPLHF. For the CDR3, the DNA is TGTGCCATCAGTGAGGTGCCAGGTAATTCACCCCTCCACTTT. The rearrangement links TRBV10-3 to TRBJ1-6; D gene unclear. Germline V gene lookup returns CDR1 ENHRY and CDR2 SYGVKD. The CDR3 has 14 amino acids. Trimming pared 2 bases from V and 6 bases from J, leaving 8 bases between.

In DNA, the CDR3 is TGTGCCAGCAGGGGCAGGGGAGAGGATGGCTACACCTTC. Amino acid sequence: CASRGRGEDGYTF. The chain couples TRBV2 to TRBJ1-2; D perhaps matches TRBD1 (6 bases). The CDR3 runs to 13 residues. The germline CDR1 and CDR2 sequences are SNHLY and FYNNEI. V lost 6 bases, J lost 6 bases, and 14 bases lay in between.

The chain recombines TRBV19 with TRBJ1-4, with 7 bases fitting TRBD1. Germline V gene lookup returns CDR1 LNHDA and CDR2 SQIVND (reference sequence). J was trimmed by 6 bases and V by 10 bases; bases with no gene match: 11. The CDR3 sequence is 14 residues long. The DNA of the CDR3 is TGTGCCACTCGTGAACAGGGGCGGGATGAAAAACTGTTTTTT. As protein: CATREQGRDEKLFF.

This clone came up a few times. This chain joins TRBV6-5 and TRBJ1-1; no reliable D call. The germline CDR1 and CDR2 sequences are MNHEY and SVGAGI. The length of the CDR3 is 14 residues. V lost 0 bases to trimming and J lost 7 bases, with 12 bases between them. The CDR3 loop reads CASSYSRSVLEAFF. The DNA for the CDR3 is TGTGCCAGCAGTTACTCGAGATCGGTACTTGAAGCTTTCTTT.

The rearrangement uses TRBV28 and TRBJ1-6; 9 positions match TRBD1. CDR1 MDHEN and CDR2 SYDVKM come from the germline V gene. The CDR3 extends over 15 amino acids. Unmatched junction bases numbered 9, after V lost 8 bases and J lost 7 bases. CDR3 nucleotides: TGTGCCAGCGTTAAACCGGGACAGGGAAATTCACCCCTCCACTTT. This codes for CASVKPGQGNSPLHF. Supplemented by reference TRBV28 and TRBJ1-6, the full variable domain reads DVKVTQSSRYLVKRTGEKVFLECVQDMDHENMFWYRQDPGLGLRLIYFSYDVKMKEKGDIPEGYSVSREKKERFSLILESASTNQTSMYLCASVKPGQGNSPLHFGNGTRLTVT.

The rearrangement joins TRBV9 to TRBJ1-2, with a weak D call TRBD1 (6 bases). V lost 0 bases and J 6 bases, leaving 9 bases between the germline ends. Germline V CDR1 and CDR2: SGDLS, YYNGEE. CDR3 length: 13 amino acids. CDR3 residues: CASSVEGGNGYTF. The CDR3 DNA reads TGTGCCAGCAGCGTAGAAGGGGGAAATGGCTACACCTTC.

The CDR3 region has the DNA TGTGCCAGCAGCTTGGCAGGAACCTATGGCTACACCTTC. Translating gives CASSLAGTYGYTF. V is TRBV7-2 and J is TRBJ1-2; D gene ambiguous. The CDR3 has 13 amino acids. Germline-derived CDR1 and CDR2 are SGHTA and FQGNSA. V was trimmed by 3 bases and J by 4 bases, leaving 9 bases between them. The full variable domain, with the rest looked up from reference TRBV7-2 and TRBJ1-2, is GAGVSQSPSNKVTEKGKDVELRCDPISGHTALYWYRQSLGQGLEFLIYFQGNSAPDKSGLPSDRFSAERTGGSVSTLTIQRTQQEDSAVYLCASSLAGTYGYTFGSGTRLTVV.

CDR3 in DNA: TGTGCCAGTAAACCCCCCGAGCCCGTCTATGGCTACACCTTC. It is translated as CASKPPEPVYGYTF. The rearrangement uses TRBV19 and TRBJ1-2; D is unclear. Germline lookup yields CDR1 LNHDA and CDR2 SQIVND (reference sequence). The CDR3 runs 14 residues. Trimming cost V 7 bases and J 4 bases, with 16 bases left between them.

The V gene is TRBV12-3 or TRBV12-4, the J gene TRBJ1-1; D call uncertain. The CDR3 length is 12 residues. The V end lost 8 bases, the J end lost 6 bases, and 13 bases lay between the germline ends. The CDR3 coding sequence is TGTGCCAGCGGCGGTATTAGGCCTGAAGCTTTCTTT. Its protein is CASGGIRPEAFF.

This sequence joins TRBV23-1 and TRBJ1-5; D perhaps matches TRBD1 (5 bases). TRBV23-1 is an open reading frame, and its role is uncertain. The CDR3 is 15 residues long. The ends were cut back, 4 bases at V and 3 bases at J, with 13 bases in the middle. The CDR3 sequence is CASSRGHRPNQPQHF. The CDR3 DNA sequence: TGCGCCAGCAGTCGGGGTCACAGGCCCAATCAGCCCCAGCATTTT.

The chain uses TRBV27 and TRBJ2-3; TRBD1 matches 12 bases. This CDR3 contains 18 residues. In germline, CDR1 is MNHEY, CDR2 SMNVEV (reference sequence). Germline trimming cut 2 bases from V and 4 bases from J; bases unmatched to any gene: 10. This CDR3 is CASSLRVRDRGRSDTQYF. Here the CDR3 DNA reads TGTGCCAGCAGTTTAAGGGTGAGGGACAGGGGGCGGTCAGATACGCAGTATTTT.

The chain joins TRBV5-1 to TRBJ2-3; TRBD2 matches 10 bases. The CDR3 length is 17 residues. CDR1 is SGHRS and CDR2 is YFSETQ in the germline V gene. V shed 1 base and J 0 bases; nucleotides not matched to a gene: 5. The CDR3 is CASSLSPSGGSTDTQYF. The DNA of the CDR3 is TGCGCCAGCAGCTTGTCCCCTAGCGGGGGAAGCACAGATACGCAGTATTTT.

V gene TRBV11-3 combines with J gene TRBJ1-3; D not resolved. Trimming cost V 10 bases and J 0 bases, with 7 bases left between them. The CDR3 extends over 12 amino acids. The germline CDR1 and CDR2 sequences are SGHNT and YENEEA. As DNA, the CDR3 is TGTGCCACCACTAGCTCTGGAAACACCATATATTTT. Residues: CATTSSGNTIYF.

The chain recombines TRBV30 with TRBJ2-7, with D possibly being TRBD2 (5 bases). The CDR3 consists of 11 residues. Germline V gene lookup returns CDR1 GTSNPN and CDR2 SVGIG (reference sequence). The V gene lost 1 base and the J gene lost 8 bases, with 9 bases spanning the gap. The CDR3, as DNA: TGTGCCTGGAGTGCGGGGAATCAGCAGTACTTC. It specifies CAWSAGNQQYF.

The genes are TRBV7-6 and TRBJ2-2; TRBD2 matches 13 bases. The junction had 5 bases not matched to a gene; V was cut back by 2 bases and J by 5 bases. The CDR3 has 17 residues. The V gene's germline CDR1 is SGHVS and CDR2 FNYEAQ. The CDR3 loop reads CASSLKAGLAGTGELFF. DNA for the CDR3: TGTGCCAGCAGCTTAAAGGCGGGACTAGCGGGGACCGGGGAGCTGTTTTTT.